These T cell receptor beta chains were read from a single sample in a study of cytomegalovirus exposure and HLA in healthy donors. Using immunoSEQ multiplex PCR, the repertoire was profiled, and TCRdb retains in-frame clones only, with some absent. Found here are about 130,000 clones, roughly nine tenths of them singletons; the top ten hold about 3%. Source material: PBMCs. These receptors originate from a young man in good health and CMV-seronegative. Each CDR3 is given with its conserved first and last residue. D genes are given only for firm matches. A clone size is listed for some rows: how often the clone was seen (once, few, many), or a class if it is expanded.

d_call j_call clone_size v_call cdr3_aa cdr3_nt
. TRBJ2-3 once TRBV23-1 CASSPKSTGIFTDTQYF TGCGCCAGCAGTCCTAAAAGCACCGGGATATTTACAGATACGCAGTATTTT
. TRBJ2-5 . TRBV5-1 CASSSQETQYF TGCGCCAGCAGTTCTCAAGAGACCCAGTACTTC
. TRBJ1-6 . TRBV6-5 CASTLRRTVNSPLHF TGTGCCAGCACCCTACGGCGGACAGTTAATTCACCCCTCCACTTT
TRBD1 TRBJ1-3 . TRBV5-1 CASSLGQTGDSGNTIYF TGCGCCAGCAGCTTGGGGCAGACAGGGGACTCTGGAAACACCATATATTTT
TRBD1 TRBJ1-2 . TRBV5-1 CASSRGQGAPNYGYTF TGCGCCAGCAGCAGAGGACAGGGGGCACCTAACTATGGCTACACCTTC
TRBD1 TRBJ2-1 . TRBV18 CASSPNPTLGGAYIGEQFF TGTGCCAGCTCACCGAACCCCACGTTAGGGGGCGCTTATATCGGTGAGCAGTTCTTC
. TRBJ2-3 . TRBV6-4 CASSDSGGTDTQYF TGTGCCAGCAGTGACTCCGGGGGAACAGATACGCAGTATTTT
TRBD2 TRBJ2-5 . TRBV7-9 CASSLVQTSGETQYF TGTGCCAGCAGCTTAGTTCAGACTAGCGGGGAGACCCAGTACTTC
. TRBJ1-1 . TRBV6-5 CASSRDTNTEAFF TGTGCCAGCAGCAGGGACACGAACACTGAAGCTTTCTTT
. TRBJ1-4 once TRBV4-3 CASSQSRGTNEKLFF TGCGCCAGCAGCCAAAGCAGGGGTACTAATGAAAAACTGTTTTTT
. TRBJ2-3 . TRBV11-2 CASSFGPRSGSYTDTQYF TGTGCCAGCAGCTTTGGCCCCAGGTCGGGATCCTACACAGATACGCAGTATTTT
. TRBJ1-1 . TRBV7-2 CASSLGFSGGKTEAFF TGTGCCAGCAGCTTAGGGTTTTCAGGAGGGAAAACTGAAGCTTTCTTT
TRBD1 TRBJ2-7 . TRBV7-6 CATRQGGGSYEQYF TGTGCCACCAGACAGGGCGGTGGATCCTACGAGCAGTACTTC
TRBD1 TRBJ2-1 . TRBV6-5 CASSPTGGGYNEQFF TGTGCCAGCAGTCCCACAGGGGGCGGATACAATGAGCAGTTCTTC
. TRBJ2-3 . TRBV11-2 CASSLAGADTQYF TGTGCCAGCAGCTTAGCGGGAGCAGATACGCAGTATTTT
. TRBJ2-7 . TRBV13 CASSLGRDEQYF TGTGCCAGCAGCTTAGGCAGGGACGAGCAGTACTTC
. TRBJ1-5 . TRBV10-2 CASSEGRYQPQHF TGCGCCAGCAGTGAGGGCCGCTATCAGCCCCAGCATTTT
TRBD1 TRBJ1-6 . TRBV7-2 CASSVRQGRSPLHF TGTGCCAGCAGCGTTAGACAGGGCCGCTCACCCCTCCACTTT
. TRBJ2-6 once TRBV25-1 CASSEFGSGANVLTF TGTGCCAGCAGTGAATTCGGCTCTGGGGCCAACGTCCTGACTTTC
. TRBJ1-2 few TRBV28 CASSPDRTYGYTF TGTGCCAGCAGTCCAGACAGAACCTATGGCTACACCTTC
. TRBJ2-7 once TRBV28 CASSSGGLRSEQYF TGTGCCAGCAGCAGTGGGGGCCTCCGGAGCGAGCAGTACTTC
TRBD1 TRBJ2-7 . TRBV28 CASSRDRVFREQYF TGTGCCAGCAGTCGGGACAGGGTCTTTAGAGAGCAGTACTTC
. TRBJ1-3 . TRBV7-9 CASSPTGSGNTIYF TGTGCCAGCAGCCCTACAGGCTCTGGAAACACCATATATTTT
. TRBJ2-7 . TRBV7-9 CASSLMGSSYEQYF TGTGCCAGCAGCTTAATGGGGAGCTCCTACGAGCAGTACTTC
TRBD1 TRBJ2-7 . TRBV7-9 CASSLLATRTGGSYEQYF TGTGCCAGCAGCTTACTCGCGACGCGGACAGGGGGATCCTACGAGCAGTACTTC
TRBD1 TRBJ2-7 few TRBV4-3 CASSQDRSYEQYF TGCGCCAGCAGCCAGGACAGGTCCTACGAGCAGTACTTC
. TRBJ1-2 . TRBV4-1 CASSQGTAGYGYTF TGCGCCAGCAGCCAAGGTACGGCGGGGTATGGCTACACCTTC
TRBD1 TRBJ2-1 . TRBV29-1 CSARTGTGNEQFF TGCAGCGCCCGGACAGGGACAGGCAATGAGCAGTTCTTC
TRBD1 TRBJ2-1 . TRBV28 CASSFGTARYNEQFF TGTGCCAGCAGTTTCGGGACAGCTAGATACAATGAGCAGTTCTTC
TRBD1 TRBJ2-7 once TRBV12-5 CASGPGTGGFNEQYF TGTGCTAGTGGCCCCGGGACAGGGGGCTTCAACGAGCAGTACTTC
TRBD1 TRBJ1-1 . TRBV7-6 CASSLGQGIMNTEAFF TGTGCCAGCAGCCTGGGACAGGGGATCATGAACACTGAAGCTTTCTTT
TRBD1 TRBJ2-7 . TRBV5-4 CASSFSGTGLSEQYF TGTGCCAGCAGCTTTTCCGGGACAGGGTTGAGCGAGCAGTACTTC
TRBD1 TRBJ2-2 once TRBV5-1 CASSWGTGGDGGELFF TGCGCCAGCAGCTGGGGGACAGGGGGCGACGGCGGGGAGCTGTTTTTT
. TRBJ2-2 . TRBV18 CASSPVGAGTGELFF TGTGCCAGCTCACCTGTGGGGGCTGGCACCGGGGAGCTGTTTTTT
. TRBJ2-2 once TRBV5-1 CASTLQSNTGELFF TGCGCCAGCACCCTTCAGTCGAACACCGGGGAGCTGTTTTTT
. TRBJ1-1 . TRBV25-1 CASSALGLTEAFF TGTGCCAGCAGTGCCCTGGGGCTGACTGAAGCTTTCTTT
TRBD1 TRBJ1-1 . TRBV7-9 CASSPPTGGSTEAFF TGTGCCAGCAGCCCCCCGACAGGGGGCTCGACTGAAGCTTTCTTT
. TRBJ2-7 . TRBV5-1 CASSLDRVHEQYF TGCGCCAGCAGCTTGGACAGGGTCCACGAGCAGTACTTC
TRBD2 TRBJ2-7 . TRBV15 CATSAGEGSYEQYF TGTGCCACCAGCGCCGGGGAGGGTTCCTACGAGCAGTACTTC
TRBD1 TRBJ1-1 . TRBV28 CASSWTGGGKAFF TGTGCCAGCAGTTGGACAGGGGGCGGGAAAGCTTTCTTT
. TRBJ2-1 . TRBV5-8 CASSLGIYNEQFF TGTGCCAGCAGCTTGGGTATCTACAATGAGCAGTTCTTC
. TRBJ2-7 . TRBV5-3 CARSAQVFGRVSYEQYF TGTGCCAGAAGCGCCCAGGTATTTGGCAGGGTGAGCTACGAGCAGTACTTC
TRBD2 TRBJ2-5 . TRBV7-9 CASSLSPLAGGDGTQYF TGTGCCAGCAGCTTGTCGCCACTAGCGGGGGGGGACGGGACCCAGTACTTC
TRBD1 TRBJ1-6 once TRBV5-4 CASSLGQGAGSYNSPLHF TGTGCCAGCAGCTTGGGCCAGGGGGCGGGTTCCTATAATTCACCCCTCCACTTT
TRBD1 TRBJ1-5 . TRBV4-2 CASSLQTGSNQPQHF TGTGCCAGCAGCCTTCAGACAGGGAGCAATCAGCCCCAGCATTTT
. TRBJ2-5 once TRBV29-1 CSVVIPRAETQYF TGCAGCGTTGTGATACCCAGGGCTGAGACCCAGTACTTC
. TRBJ2-7 . TRBV13 CASSLGGVGDTTYEQYF TGTGCCAGCAGCTTAGGGGGGGTAGGGGACACGACCTACGAGCAGTACTTC
TRBD2 TRBJ2-5 . TRBV10-3 CAISDAGTSGGVQETQYF TGTGCCATCAGTGACGCCGGGACTAGCGGGGGGGTTCAAGAGACCCAGTACTTC
. TRBJ1-2 . TRBV7-8 CASTSGTANYGYTF TGTGCCAGCACCTCAGGAACGGCTAACTATGGCTACACCTTC
. TRBJ2-2 . TRBV6-5 CASSWDTTNTGELFF TGTGCCAGCAGTTGGGACACTACGAACACCGGGGAGCTGTTTTTT
TRBD1 TRBJ2-7 . TRBV6-5 CASRHDRGPGEQYF TGTGCCAGCAGACATGACAGGGGGCCTGGCGAGCAGTACTTC
TRBD2 TRBJ2-3 few TRBV27 CASSPSGLVTEEQYF TGTGCCAGCAGCCCCTCGGGACTAGTGACAGAGGAGCAGTATTTT
. TRBJ2-5 . TRBV18 CASSPLGQLSQETQYF TGTGCCAGCTCACCGCTCGGACAATTATCACAAGAGACCCAGTACTTC